Below are 14 T cell receptor beta chains sequenced from a single sample in a study of Graves' ophthalmopathy and Graves' hyperthyroidism. The study amplified TCR beta CDR3 regions using RNA transcripts. HTBI primers served in a first-round RT-PCR, which a second-round multiplex PCR followed. Each CDR3 protein is one row after TCRdb ran MiXCR on the multiplex PCR reads. The sample has roughly 400,000 distinct CDR3 sequences, around 16% seen once. Sequencing was performed on peripheral blood. The receptors stem from a woman between 18 and 29 years old with Graves' ophthalmopathy.

The chain couples TRBV30 to TRBJ1-1, with D possibly being TRBD1 (6 bases). This CDR3 has 13 amino acids. Germline values: CDR1 GTSNPN, CDR2 SVGIG (reference sequence). Trimming shortened V by 2 bases and J by 10 bases, and 17 bases separated the two germline ends. Here the CDR3 DNA reads TGTGCCTGGAGTCAAAACAGGGCCTCTCGAGCTTTCTTT. This gives the protein CAWSQNRASRAFF.

The chain has TRBV5-6 and TRBJ2-4; unclear D gene. From germline, CDR1 is SGHDT and CDR2 YYEEEE. The CDR3 has 18 residues. V lost 1 base to trimming and J lost 0 bases, with 17 bases between them. CDR3 in amino acids: CASSLRSGWFLAKNIQYF. CDR3 in DNA: TGTGCCAGCAGCTTGAGATCCGGATGGTTCCTAGCCAAAAACATTCAGTACTTC. The full variable domain, completed using reference TRBV5-6 and TRBJ2-4, is DAGVTQSPTHLIKTRGQQVTLRCSPKSGHDTVSWYQQALGQGPQFIFQYYEEEERQRGNFPDRFSGHQFPNYSSELNVNALLLGDSALYLCASSLRSGWFLAKNIQYFGAGTRLSVL.

This clonotype was found many times. The chain has TRBV27 and TRBJ2-7, with 7 bases fitting TRBD1. This CDR3 has 14 residues. The ends lost 2 bases at V and 3 bases at J; junction bases unmatched: 4. Germline-derived CDR1 and CDR2 are MNHEY and SMNVEV (reference sequence). CDR3 protein: CASSLTGAVYEQYF. The CDR3 nucleotides are TGTGCCAGCAGTTTAACAGGGGCCGTCTACGAGCAGTACTTC.

This clonotype was detected ten times or more. DNA for the CDR3: TGCGCCAGCAGCCAAGATGACCGATCCGGGTACGAGCAGTACTTC. Residues: CASSQDDRSGYEQYF. The J gene is TRBJ2-7, the V gene TRBV4-1; no clear D gene. The CDR3 runs 15 residues. Germline V CDR1 and CDR2: MGHRA, YSYEKL. Trimming took 0 bases from V and 4 from J, leaving 13 bases between them.

In this sample, this clonotype turned up a few times. The V call is TRBV6-5, the J call TRBJ2-5; 7 positions agree with TRBD2. The germline V gene encodes CDR1 MNHEY and CDR2 SVGAGI. The CDR3 is 15 amino acids. After removal of 0 bases from V and 0 bases from J, the junction contained 1 base not matched to a gene. CDR3 residues: CASSYSREYQETQYF. CDR3 bases: TGTGCCAGCAGTTACTCGCGGGAGTACCAAGAGACCCAGTACTTC.

This clonotype has a count of ten or more. This chain joins TRBV7-2 and TRBJ1-6; unclear D gene. Trimming left V 3 bases short and J 6 bases short, with 12 bases between. CDR3 length: 15 residues. The V gene's germline CDR1 is SGHTA and CDR2 FQGNSA. As DNA, the CDR3 is TGTGCCAGCAGCTTTGGCGCAGCAACTAATTCACCCCTCCACTTT. Translating gives CASSFGAATNSPLHF.

This clonotype was seen repeatedly, ten times or more. For the CDR3, the DNA is TGTGCCAGCAGCCAAGAGGTGAGGACTGAAGCTTTCTTT. It translates to CASSQEVRTEAFF. V usage is TRBV3-1 and J usage is TRBJ1-1; no firm D call. The germline CDR1 and CDR2 sequences are LGHDT and YNNKEL (reference sequence). This CDR3 has 13 amino acids. Trimming pared 0 bases from V and 5 bases from J, leaving 7 bases between.

This clonotype was observed once. This sequence joins TRBV7-4 and TRBJ2-2, with TRBD2 matching over 14 bases. CDR3 size: 17 residues. Germline V CDR1 and CDR2: SGHVT, SQSDAQ. The V segment lost 3 bases and the J segment 9 bases; nucleotides outside the gene matches: 9. CDR3 loop: CASSLPRGTSGSRELFF. CDR3 in DNA: TGTGCCAGCAGCTTGCCCAGGGGGACTAGCGGGAGCCGGGAGCTGTTTTTT.

The table lists this clonotype with many counts. CDR3: CASSFPGRAYEQYF. DNA of the CDR3: TGCGCCAGCAGCTTTCCCGGAAGGGCCTACGAGCAGTACTTC. This chain joins TRBV5-1 and TRBJ2-7; D call uncertain. This CDR3 has 14 residues. Germline lookup yields CDR1 SGHRS and CDR2 YFSETQ. Trimming cost V 2 bases and J 2 bases, with 11 bases left between them.

This clonotype was found many times. The rearrangement uses TRBV28 and TRBJ1-1; maybe TRBD1 (5 bases). V lost 2 bases and J 1 base, leaving 11 bases between the germline ends. Germline-derived CDR1 and CDR2 are MDHEN and SYDVKM. The CDR3 runs to 15 residues. The CDR3: CASSLGGLANTEAFF. In DNA form, the CDR3 reads TGTGCCAGCAGTTTAGGGGGGTTGGCGAACACTGAAGCTTTCTTT.

The chain recombines TRBV6-1 with TRBJ2-5; 10 nucleotides match TRBD2. The CDR3 spans 15 residues. With 5 bases clipped from V and 1 base from J, the junction kept 4 bases outside the gene matches. CDR1 and CDR2 from the germline V gene are MNHNS and SASEGT. The CDR3 DNA reads TGTGCCAGCAGTCCTCTAGCGGGAGCCCAAGAGACCCAGTACTTC. This gives the protein CASSPLAGAQETQYF.

V gene TRBV6-1 combines with J gene TRBJ2-6; D is possibly TRBD1 (5 bases). The CDR3 loop spans 16 amino acids. Trimming took off 6 bases at V and 0 bases at J, with 12 bases between the two ends. Per the germline V gene, CDR1 is MNHNS and CDR2 is SASEGT. The CDR3 region is CASRKGQASGANVLTF. The CDR3 nucleotides read TGTGCCAGCAGAAAAGGACAAGCCTCTGGGGCCAACGTCCTGACTTTC.

This clonotype was recorded at least ten times. The junction shows a germline mismatch at one end, possibly a read error. V is TRBV11-2 and J is TRBJ2-7; the D gene is possibly TRBD2 (7 bases). The CDR3 is 15 amino acids. Germline values: CDR1 SGHAT, CDR2 FQNNGV. The CDR3 loop reads CASSSFRGGDYEQHF. CDR3 DNA sequence: TGTGCCAGCAGCTCCTTCAGGGGAGGGGACTACGAGCAGCACTTC.

The V and J genes are TRBV30 and TRBJ2-5; either TRBD1 or TRBD2 may supply D (6 bases each). V was shortened by 5 bases and J by 5 bases, with 9 bases between the two germline ends. The CDR3 extends over 11 amino acids. Germline CDR1 reads GTSNPN; CDR2 reads SVGIG (reference sequence). DNA of the CDR3: TGTGCCTGGTGGAGGGGGGAGACCCAGTACTTC. This codes for CAWWRGETQYF.